This T cell receptor beta chain was recovered during a study of shared T cell receptors in the human thymus. In germline, CDR1 is SGHTA, CDR2 FQGNSA. The CDR3 sequence is 15 residues long. With 3 bases clipped from V and 4 bases from J, the junction kept 5 bases outside the gene matches. The data were produced by immunoSEQ multiplex PCR, yet TCRdb's version contains in-frame clones alone and is incomplete. This sample yields approximately 580,000 clones, of which roughly 74% are seen a single time; more than 0.01% belongs to the top ten. The same specimen was also included in a second study, on human thymus T cells. As reported in that work: Thymic tissue was derived from resections collected during corrective heart surgery. Gene usage (both V and J) appeared biased in thymic and blood repertoires. Thymic repertoires from unrelated individuals overlapped highly, related research reported.

Sequencing input: thymocytes. The chain combines TRBV7-2 with TRBJ2-1; 8 positions agree with TRBD1. This TCR derives from a boy under three years old with a congenital heart defect. CDR3 sequence (DNA): TGTGCCAGCAGCTTTCAGGGGGCGCAGTACAATGAGCAGTTCTTC. Translation: CASSFQGAQYNEQFF.